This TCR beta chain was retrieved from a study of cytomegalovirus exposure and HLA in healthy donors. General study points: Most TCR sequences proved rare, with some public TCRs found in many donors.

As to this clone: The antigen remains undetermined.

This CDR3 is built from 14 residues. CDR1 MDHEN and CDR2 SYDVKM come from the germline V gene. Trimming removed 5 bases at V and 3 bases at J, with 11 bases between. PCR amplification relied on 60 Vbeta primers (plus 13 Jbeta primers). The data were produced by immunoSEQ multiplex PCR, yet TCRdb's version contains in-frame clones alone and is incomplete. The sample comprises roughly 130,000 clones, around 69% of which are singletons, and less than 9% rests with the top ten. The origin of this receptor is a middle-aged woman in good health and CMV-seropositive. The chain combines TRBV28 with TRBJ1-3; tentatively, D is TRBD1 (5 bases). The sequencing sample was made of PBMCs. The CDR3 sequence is CASSRRGGGNTIYF. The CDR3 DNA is TGTGCCAGCAGTCGCCGGGGGGGTGGAAACACCATATATTTT.